Listed here are 23 T cell receptor beta chains from one sample, sequenced in a study of T cells after yellow fever vaccination (dated by TCRdb to between 2019 and 2020). This specimen's treatment or condition label, interpreted: live attenuated yellow fever vaccine strain. Libraries came from 5' RACE. The instrument was an Illumina HiSeq 2500. TCRdb's own reprocessing of the public reads used fastp at Q25 and MiXCR and kept productive beta chains. Each entry merges the rows of one CDR3 protein and shows their most common DNA and genes. The sample table holds around 49,000 distinct CDR3 sequences, of which under 8% were seen once. The ten top clones hold about 15% of the sample. This specimen was CD8+ T cells not binding an NS4B(214-222) dextramer, sorted from PBMCs, taken 45 days after the yellow fever booster vaccination. Sample cell subset or site, as interpreted from the label and publication: NS4B epitope dextramer-negative CD8 T cells. The receptors originated from a man aged 30 to 45 who received the YFV17D yellow fever vaccine.

V gene TRBV7-8 combines with J gene TRBJ2-3; TRBD2 matches at 8 bases. V lost 2 bases to trimming and J lost 1 base; unmatched junction nucleotides: 2. CDR3 length: 15 residues. The germline V gene has CDR1 SGHVS and CDR2 FQNEAQ. The CDR3 DNA follows: TGTGCCAGCAGCTTACAAGCGGGGGGCACAGATACGCAGTATTTT. Protein: CASSLQAGGTDTQYF.

Concerning this clonotype itself: This likely comes from a read error, as the CDR3 has no conserved phenylalanine or tryptophan at its end. The genes are TRBV16 and TRBJ2-6; tentatively, D is TRBD1 or TRBD2 (5 bases each). Germline CDR1 KGHSY, CDR2 FQNENV. V was pared by 4 bases and J by 4 bases, with 14 bases between. CDR3 length: 16 residues. This CDR3 reads CASSPSPGPGANVLTS. DNA for the CDR3: TGTGCCAGCAGCCCCTCTCCGGGGCCCGGGGCCAACGTCCTGACTTCC.

Ten or more counts support this clonotype. CDR3 protein: CASSLRGTYSYNEQFF. CDR3 sequence (DNA): TGTGCCAGCAGCTTAAGGGGAACGTACTCCTACAATGAGCAGTTCTTC. The chain is built from TRBV7-9 and TRBJ2-1; weak D call: TRBD1 (5 bases). The V and J ends lost 2 bases and 0 bases respectively, with 11 bases between them. This CDR3 has 16 residues. Germline CDR1 is SEHNR and CDR2 is FQNEAQ (reference sequence).

The chain uses TRBV4-3 and TRBJ2-3; 7 bases map to TRBD2. The CDR3 is 17 residues long. Germline CDR1 is LGHNA and CDR2 is YSLEER. Trimming at V came to 0 bases and at J to 4 bases, leaving 10 bases not matched to a gene. The DNA of the CDR3 is TGCGCCAGCAGCCAAGATCCGGGGGGTCACCCCCCAGATACGCAGTATTTT. Its protein is CASSQDPGGHPPDTQYF.

The CDR3 loop is CASTGAGFDTGELFF. The CDR3 bases are TGTGCCAGCACGGGGGCGGGATTCGACACCGGGGAGCTGTTTTTT. J is TRBJ2-2 and V is TRBV3-1; D tentatively fits TRBD1 or TRBD2 (6 bases each). Germline-derived CDR1 and CDR2 are LGHDT and YNNKEL (reference sequence). The V gene lost 7 bases and the J gene lost 3 bases, with 15 bases spanning the gap. The CDR3 totals 15 residues.

The chain joins TRBV7-6 to TRBJ2-7; 9 positions match TRBD1. Germline values: CDR1 SGHVS, CDR2 FNYEAQ. The CDR3 extends over 15 amino acids. V shed 5 bases and J 1 base; nucleotides not matched to a gene: 6. DNA for the CDR3: TGTGCCAGCAGCCCCGGACAGGGGCCTTCCTACGAGCAGTACTTC. It specifies CASSPGQGPSYEQYF.

This clonotype was picked up many times. The rearrangement joins TRBV20-1 to TRBJ1-1; D is ambiguous. Germline-derived CDR1 and CDR2 are DFQATT and SNEGSKA (reference sequence). Trimming shortened V by 1 base and J by 3 bases, and 3 bases separated the two germline ends. The CDR3 contains 11 residues. Written as DNA, the CDR3 is TGCAGTGCTAGAGGGGACACTGAAGCTTTCTTT. It encodes CSARGDTEAFF.

This clonotype has ten or more counts. The CDR3 DNA is TGCGCCAGCAGCGCAGAGGGAGGTCGGGGCTCTGAAGCTTTCTTT. It translates to CASSAEGGRGSEAFF. This chain uses TRBV4-3 with TRBJ1-1; perhaps TRBD1 as D (5 bases). V was clipped by 5 bases and J by 6 bases, with 19 bases between them. The CDR3 length is 15 residues. In germline, CDR1 is LGHNA, CDR2 YSLEER.

This clonotype was counted ten times or more. The V gene is TRBV12-3 or TRBV12-4, the J gene TRBJ2-2; D is ambiguous. V dropped 0 bases and J dropped 8 bases, with 7 bases sitting between them. CDR3 length: 13 residues. The CDR3 here is CASSLALPGELFF. CDR3 sequence (DNA): TGTGCCAGCAGTTTAGCCTTACCGGGGGAGCTGTTTTTT.

The sample holds a few counts of this clonotype. The gene calls are TRBV7-8 and TRBJ1-6, with 9 bases matching TRBD1. The CDR3 loop spans 15 amino acids. Trimming cost V 4 bases and J 10 bases; bases outside gene matches: 8. In germline, CDR1 is SGHVS, CDR2 FQNEAQ. CDR3 bases: TGTGCCAGCAGCTCCCCCGACAGGGGGTACTCACCCCTCCACTTT. It codes for CASSSPDRGYSPLHF. Complete variable domain (other parts from reference TRBV7-8 and TRBJ1-6): GAGVSQSPRYKVAKRGQDVALRCDPISGHVSLFWYQQALGQGPEFLTYFQNEAQLDKSGLPSDRFFAERPEGSVSTLKIQRTQQEDSAVYLCASSSPDRGYSPLHFGNGTRLTVT.

This clonotype was seen at least ten times. The rearrangement uses TRBV29-1 and TRBJ2-1, with D perhaps assigned TRBD1 or TRBD2 (6 bases each). The CDR3 extends over 14 amino acids. V was pared by 3 bases and J by 4 bases, with 13 bases between. Per the germline V gene, CDR1 is SQVTM and CDR2 is ANQGSEA. The CDR3 loop reads CSVDGQGTYNEQFF. CDR3 nucleotides: TGCAGCGTTGACGGGCAGGGGACTTACAATGAGCAGTTCTTC.

The count of this clonotype is one. The chain has TRBV9 and TRBJ2-7; 7 bases fit TRBD2. The CDR3 is made up of 13 amino acids. Germline assignment: CDR1 SGDLS and CDR2 YYNGEE. V dropped 0 bases and J dropped 5; count of bases not matched to a gene: 2. CDR3 sequence: CASSVGTSDEQYF. CDR3 sequence (DNA): TGTGCCAGCAGCGTAGGAACTAGCGACGAGCAGTACTTC.

This rearrangement joins TRBV20-1 to TRBJ2-3; the D is unclear. The germline V gene encodes CDR1 DFQATT and CDR2 SNEGSKA (reference sequence). The V end lost 3 bases, the J end lost 6 bases, and 19 bases lay between the germline ends. The CDR3 is made up of 15 amino acids. CDR3 in DNA: TGCAGTGCTAGTAAATACGTCATGACGGGCGATACGCAGTATTTT. This translates into CSASKYVMTGDTQYF.

This clonotype has at least ten counts. V is TRBV14 and J is TRBJ1-5; D not resolved. The CDR3 totals 12 residues. V lost 0 bases and J lost 5, with 2 bases in between. Germline loops: CDR1 SGHDN, CDR2 FVKESK. Written as DNA, the CDR3 is TGTGCCAGCAGCCAAGAGGATCAGCCCCAGCATTTT. Translating gives CASSQEDQPQHF.

This clonotype was detected ten times or more. V is TRBV7-9 and J is TRBJ2-1; D is undetermined. Trimming stripped 3 bases from V and 12 bases from J, with 9 bases between. Germline CDR1 and CDR2: SEHNR and FQNEAQ (reference sequence). The CDR3 length is 11 residues. The CDR3 bases are TGTGCCAGCAGCTTCCAAAGTACGCAGTTCTTC. Its translation is CASSFQSTQFF.

At least ten counts were recorded for this clonotype. This sequence joins TRBV2 and TRBJ2-1, with D hard to call. V was trimmed by 6 bases and J by 1 base, leaving 4 bases between them. The germline CDR1 and CDR2 sequences are SNHLY and FYNNEI. The CDR3 loop spans 12 amino acids. This CDR3 reads CASRGSYNEQFF. The CDR3 region has the DNA TGTGCCAGCAGGGGGTCCTACAATGAGCAGTTCTTC.

This clonotype has ten or more counts. This sequence joins TRBV13 and TRBJ2-2, with 9 bases fitting TRBD2. The CDR3 sequence is 17 residues long. Germline V CDR1 and CDR2: PRHDT, FYEKMQ (reference sequence). V gave up 4 bases and J gave up 0 bases; unmatched junction bases: 6. CDR3 loop: CASSSTTSGPNTGELFF. In DNA form, the CDR3 reads TGTGCCAGCAGCTCAACGACTAGCGGTCCGAACACCGGGGAGCTGTTTTTT.

This clonotype was recorded many times. V is TRBV20-1 and J is TRBJ2-1; TRBD2 aligns across 7 bases. The trim removed 4 bases at V and 2 bases at J, leaving 5 bases unmatched. The CDR3 totals 14 residues. Germline loops: CDR1 DFQATT, CDR2 SNEGSKA (reference sequence). As DNA, the CDR3 is TGCAGTGCTACTAGCGGCGCAACCTACAATGAGCAGTTCTTC. It encodes CSATSGATYNEQFF.

This clonotype was found many times. The J gene is TRBJ2-1, the V gene TRBV5-1, with D possibly matching TRBD1 (6 bases). Trimming left V 1 base short and J 13 bases short, with 15 bases between. Per germline, CDR1 SGHRS and CDR2 YFSETQ. The CDR3 is 13 amino acids. For the CDR3, the DNA is TGCGCCAGCAGCTTGCAGGGACACCAAGAACAGTTCTTC. It yields the protein CASSLQGHQEQFF.

This clonotype appeared a single time. A junction end diverges from the germline sequence, so it may reflect a read error. CDR3 sequence reads: CVSSLVGSSYNEQFF. Written as DNA, the CDR3 is TGTGTCAGCAGCTTAGTGGGGAGCTCCTACAATGAGCAGTTCTTC. V gene TRBV7-3 combines with J gene TRBJ2-1; TRBD2 might be the D (5 bases). The length of the CDR3 is 15 residues. CDR1 is SGHTA and CDR2 is FQGTGA in the germline V gene. Looking up the rest from reference TRBV7-3 and TRBJ2-1 gives the full variable domain: GAGVSQTPSNKVTEKGKYVELRCDPISGHTALYWYRQSLGQGPEFLIYFQGTGAADDSGLPNDRFFAVRPEGSVSTLKIQRTERGDSAVYLCVSSLVGSSYNEQFFGPGTRLTVL.

This clonotype occurred many times. The rearrangement joins TRBV6-4 to TRBJ2-1; D uncertain. Per germline, CDR1 MRHNA and CDR2 SNTAGT. Trimming left V 7 bases short and J 5 bases short, with 18 bases between. The CDR3 is made up of 15 amino acids. The CDR3 loop reads CASINLSTPHNEQFF. The CDR3 nucleotides read TGTGCCAGCATTAACTTGTCGACCCCACACAATGAGCAGTTCTTC.

This clonotype was found many times. The V and J genes are TRBV28 and TRBJ1-5; no definite D call. V lost 4 bases and J lost 5, with 9 bases in between. The CDR3 is made up of 13 amino acids. Germline V CDR1 and CDR2: MDHEN, SYDVKM. CDR3 bases: TGTGCCAGCAGTTCATTGACCCATCAGCCCCAGCATTTT. Translation gives CASSSLTHQPQHF.

This clonotype was recorded at least ten times. This chain uses TRBV27 with TRBJ2-7; D remains ambiguous. Germline values: CDR1 MNHEY, CDR2 SMNVEV (reference sequence). The CDR3 is 11 amino acids. Trimming removed 3 bases from V and 6 bases from J, with 6 bases in between. The CDR3 spells CASSFPPEQYF. The DNA of the CDR3 is TGTGCCAGCAGTTTCCCTCCCGAGCAGTACTTC.